Many counts were recorded for the clone carrying this TCR beta chain. In TCRdb, the reads were re-called with MiXCR into one record per CDR3 protein. The table has some 300,000 distinct CDR3 sequences, about 9.1% seen once. V was shortened by 0 bases and J by 2 bases, with 11 bases between the two germline ends. The CDR3 runs to 16 residues. This sample stems from a study of T cell repertoires in cytomegalovirus infection. Study at large: CMV infection plus the matching HLA type was flagged by public TCR beta signatures.

The origin of this receptor is a human donor in good health (CMV status not recorded). Some clones in this sample may be carry-over from other donors' samples. Sequenced sample: PBMCs. The rearrangement joins TRBV12-3 or TRBV12-4 to TRBJ1-5; no clear D. DNA for the CDR3: TGTGCCAGCAGTTTAGCTAGGACTTGGGGCAATCAGCCCCAGCATTTT. It codes for CASSLARTWGNQPQHF.